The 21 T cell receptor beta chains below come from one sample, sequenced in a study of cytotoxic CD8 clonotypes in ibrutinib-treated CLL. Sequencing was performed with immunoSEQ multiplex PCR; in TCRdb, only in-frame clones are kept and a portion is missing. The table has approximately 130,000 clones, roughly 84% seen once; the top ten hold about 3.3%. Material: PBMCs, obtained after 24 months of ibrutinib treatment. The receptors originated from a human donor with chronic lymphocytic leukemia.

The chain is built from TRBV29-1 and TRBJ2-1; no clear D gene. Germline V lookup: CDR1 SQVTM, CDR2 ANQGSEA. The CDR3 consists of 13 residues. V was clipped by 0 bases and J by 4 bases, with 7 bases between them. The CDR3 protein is CSVEEPRYNEQFF. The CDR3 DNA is TGCAGCGTTGAAGAACCCCGTTACAATGAGCAGTTCTTC.

The CDR3 is CASSLGQGGRDTGELFF. In DNA, the CDR3 is TGTGCCAGCAGCTTGGGACAGGGCGGAAGAGACACCGGGGAGCTGTTTTTT. V and J are TRBV5-4 and TRBJ2-2, with TRBD1 matching 7 bases. V gave up 0 bases and J gave up 3 bases; unmatched junction bases: 8. The germline V gene has CDR1 SGHNT and CDR2 YYREEE (reference sequence). CDR3 length: 17 residues.

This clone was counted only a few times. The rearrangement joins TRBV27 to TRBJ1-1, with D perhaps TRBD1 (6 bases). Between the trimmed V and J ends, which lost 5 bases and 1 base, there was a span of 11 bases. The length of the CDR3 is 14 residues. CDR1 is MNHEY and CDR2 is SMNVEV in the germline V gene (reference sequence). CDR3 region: CASSAQGGNTEAFF. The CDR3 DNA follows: TGTGCCAGCAGTGCACAGGGTGGGAACACTGAAGCTTTCTTT.

This CDR3 reads CASTLRDGKNIQYF. In nucleotides, the CDR3 is TGTGCCAGCACTCTCCGGGACGGTAAAAACATTCAGTACTTC. J is TRBJ2-4 and V is TRBV6-6; D may match TRBD1 or TRBD2 (5 bases each). Trimming shortened V by 7 bases and J by 4 bases, and 14 bases separated the two germline ends. Looked up from germline, CDR1 is MNHNY and CDR2 is SVGAGI (reference sequence). The CDR3 has 14 amino acids.

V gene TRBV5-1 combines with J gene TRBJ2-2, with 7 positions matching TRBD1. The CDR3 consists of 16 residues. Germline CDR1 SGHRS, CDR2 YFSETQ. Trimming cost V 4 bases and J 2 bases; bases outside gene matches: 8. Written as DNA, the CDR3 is TGCGCCAGCAGCCGAACCGGGACAGAAAACACCGGGGAGCTGTTTTTT. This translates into CASSRTGTENTGELFF. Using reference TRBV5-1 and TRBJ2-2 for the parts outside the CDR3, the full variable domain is KAGVTQTPRYLIKTRGQQVTLSCSPISGHRSVSWYQQTPGQGLQFLFEYFSETQRNKGNFPGRFSGRQFSNSRSEMNVSTLELGDSALYLCASSRTGTENTGELFFGEGSRLTVL.

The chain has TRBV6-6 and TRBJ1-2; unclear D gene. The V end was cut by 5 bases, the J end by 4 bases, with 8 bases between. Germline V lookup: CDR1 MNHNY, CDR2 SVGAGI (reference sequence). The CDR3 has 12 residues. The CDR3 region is CASSREGYGYTF. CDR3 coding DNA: TGTGCCAGCAGTAGAGAGGGCTATGGCTACACCTTC.

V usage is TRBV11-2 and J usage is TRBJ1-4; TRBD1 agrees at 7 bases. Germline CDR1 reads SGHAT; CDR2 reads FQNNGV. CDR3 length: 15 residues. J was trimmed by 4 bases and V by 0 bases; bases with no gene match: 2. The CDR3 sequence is CASSLERGLNEKLFF. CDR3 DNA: TGTGCCAGCAGCTTAGAAAGGGGGCTTAATGAAAAACTGTTTTTT.

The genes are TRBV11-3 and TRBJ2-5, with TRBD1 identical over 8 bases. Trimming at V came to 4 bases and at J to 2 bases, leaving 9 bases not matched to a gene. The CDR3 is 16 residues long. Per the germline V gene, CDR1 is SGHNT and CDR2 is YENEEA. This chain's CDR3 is CASSSGQGVGQETQYF. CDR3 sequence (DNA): TGTGCCAGCAGCTCCGGACAGGGAGTGGGACAAGAGACCCAGTACTTC.

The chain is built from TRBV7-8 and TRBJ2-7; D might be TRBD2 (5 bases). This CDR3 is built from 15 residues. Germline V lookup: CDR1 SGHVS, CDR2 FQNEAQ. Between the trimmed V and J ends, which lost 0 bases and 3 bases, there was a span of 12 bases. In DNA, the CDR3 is TGTGCCAGCAGCTTAGCGTCCGGGGTTCACTACGAGCAGTACTTC. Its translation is CASSLASGVHYEQYF.

DNA of the CDR3: TGTGCCAGCACCCTCGCGGGGGCTCGAGAGACCCAGTACTTC. As protein: CASTLAGARETQYF. The chain combines TRBV7-9 with TRBJ2-5, with D maybe TRBD2 (7 bases). Trimming took 7 bases from V and 4 from J, leaving 16 bases between them. This CDR3 contains 14 residues. Germline-derived CDR1 and CDR2 are SEHNR and FQNEAQ (reference sequence).

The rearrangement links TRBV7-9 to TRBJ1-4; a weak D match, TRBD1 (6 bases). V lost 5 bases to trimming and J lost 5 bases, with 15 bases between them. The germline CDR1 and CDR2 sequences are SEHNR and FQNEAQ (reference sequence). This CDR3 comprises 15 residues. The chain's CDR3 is CASSEWGAPNEKLFF. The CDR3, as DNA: TGTGCCAGCAGCGAGTGGGGGGCCCCGAATGAAAAACTGTTTTTT.

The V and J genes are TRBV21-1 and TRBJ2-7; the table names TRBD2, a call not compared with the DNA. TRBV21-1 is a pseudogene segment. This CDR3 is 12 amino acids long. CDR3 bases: TGTGCCAGCAGTTTGGAGGGGATACCATGGTACTTC. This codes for CASSLEGIPWYF.

CDR3 DNA sequence: TGTGCCAGTAGTATTGGGGACAGGAGGCTTGTTGGCTACACCTTC. This gives the protein CASSIGDRRLVGYTF. V is TRBV19 and J is TRBJ1-2; 8 bases are a match to TRBD1. From germline, CDR1 is LNHDA and CDR2 SQIVND (reference sequence). The CDR3 length is 15 residues. V lost 3 bases, J lost 7 bases, and 10 bases stayed unmatched. The entire variable domain, with the rest obtained from reference TRBV19 and TRBJ1-2, is as follows: DGGITQSPKYLFRKEGQNVTLSCEQNLNHDAMYWYRQDPGQGLRLIYYSQIVNDFQKGDIAEGYSVSREKKESFPLTVTSAQKNPTAFYLCASSIGDRRLVGYTFGSGTRLTVV.

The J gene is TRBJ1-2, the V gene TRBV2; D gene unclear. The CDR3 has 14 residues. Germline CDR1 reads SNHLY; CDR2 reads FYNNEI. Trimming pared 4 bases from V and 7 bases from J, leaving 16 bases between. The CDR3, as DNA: TGTGCCAGCAGTGCAGAAACCCTGACGGGTGGCTACACCTTC. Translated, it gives CASSAETLTGGYTF.

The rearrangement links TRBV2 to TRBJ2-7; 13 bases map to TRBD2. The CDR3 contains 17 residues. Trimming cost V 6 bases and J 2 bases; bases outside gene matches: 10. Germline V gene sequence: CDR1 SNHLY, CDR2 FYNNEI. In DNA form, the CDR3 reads TGTGCCAGCAGCCGGACCGAGGGACTAGCGGGGACCTACGAGCAGTACTTC. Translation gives CASSRTEGLAGTYEQYF.

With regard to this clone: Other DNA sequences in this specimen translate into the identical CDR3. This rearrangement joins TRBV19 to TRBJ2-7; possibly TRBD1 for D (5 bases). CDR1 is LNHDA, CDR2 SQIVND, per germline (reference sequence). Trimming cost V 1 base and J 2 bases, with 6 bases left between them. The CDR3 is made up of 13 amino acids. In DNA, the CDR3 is TGTGCCAGTAGTATAGGGGGCGCCTACGAGCAGTACTTC. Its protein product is CASSIGGAYEQYF.

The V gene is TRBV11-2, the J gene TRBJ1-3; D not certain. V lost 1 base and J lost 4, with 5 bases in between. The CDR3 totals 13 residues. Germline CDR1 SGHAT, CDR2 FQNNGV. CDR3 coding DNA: TGTGCCAGCAGCTTAGTGAGGGGAAACACCATATATTTT. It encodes CASSLVRGNTIYF.

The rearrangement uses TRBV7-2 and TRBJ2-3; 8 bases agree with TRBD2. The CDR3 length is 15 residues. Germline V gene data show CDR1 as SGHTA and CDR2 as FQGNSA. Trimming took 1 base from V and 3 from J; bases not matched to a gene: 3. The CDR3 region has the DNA TGTGCCAGCAGCTTAGATAGCGGGGATACAGATACGCAGTATTTT. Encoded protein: CASSLDSGDTDTQYF.

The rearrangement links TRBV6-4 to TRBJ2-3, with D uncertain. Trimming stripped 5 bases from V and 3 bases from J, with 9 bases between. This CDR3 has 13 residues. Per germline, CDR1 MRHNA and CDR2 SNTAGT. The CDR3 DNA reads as TGTGCCAGCAGTTATACCGAGACAGATACGCAGTATTTT. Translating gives CASSYTETDTQYF.

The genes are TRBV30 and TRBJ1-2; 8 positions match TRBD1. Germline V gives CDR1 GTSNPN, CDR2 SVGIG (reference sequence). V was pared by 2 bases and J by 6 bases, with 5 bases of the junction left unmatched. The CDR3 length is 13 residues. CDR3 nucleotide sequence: TGTGCCTGGAGTCCGGGACAGGCCCATGGCTACACCTTC. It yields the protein CAWSPGQAHGYTF.

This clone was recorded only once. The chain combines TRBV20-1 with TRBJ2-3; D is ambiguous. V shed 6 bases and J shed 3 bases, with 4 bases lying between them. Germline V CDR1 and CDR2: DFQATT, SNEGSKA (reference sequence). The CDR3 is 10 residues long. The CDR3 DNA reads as TGCAGTGCGCGTACAGATACGCAGTATTTT. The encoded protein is CSARTDTQYF.